The text below deals with one TCR beta chain. The antigen remains undetermined. These data are taken from a study of glioma-infiltrating T cells after dendritic cell vaccination. Study in general: Autologous tumor lysate was loaded overnight onto monocyte-derived dendritic cells grown about seven days with IL-4 and GM-CSF.

TCRdb keeps only in-frame clones here, not all; method: immunoSEQ multiplex PCR. The sample contains under 130,000 clones, 81% of which appear only once. None of the glioblastoma patients had an isocitrate dehydrogenase mutation. PBMC sampling occurred before vaccination, two weeks after the third dose, and at progression. The study's findings and limits: TCR clonality showed no direct relationship with survival.

The source is a human donor with glioblastoma. The specimen was blood, collected before dendritic cell vaccination.

The DNA of the CDR3 is TGCGCCAGCAGCCCCGACTCTAGCGGGGCCTACAATGAGCAGTTCTTC. Translated, it gives CASSPDSSGAYNEQFF. V is TRBV4-1 and J is TRBJ2-1, with 9 nucleotides matching TRBD2. Per the germline V gene, CDR1 is MGHRA and CDR2 is YSYEKL. V trimming: 4 bases; J trimming: 2 bases; junction bases outside the gene matches: 6. The CDR3 loop spans 16 amino acids.